This TCR beta chain is from a study of a mutant IDH1 vaccine in newly diagnosed glioma. For the study at large: Of the patients given treatment, 62.5% were male and around 38% were female, and a mean age of around 41 years was recorded. Patients got radiotherapy, temozolomide, or both beforehand, and most got both.

Germline assignment: CDR1 MNHEY and CDR2 SVGAGI. The CDR3 loop spans 16 amino acids. J lost 3 bases, V lost 4 bases, and 3 bases had no gene match. As to this clone: Its target is unknown.

Study observations and caveats: Immune responses arising from the vaccine appeared in about 95% of patients. Variations in leading peripheral T cell clonotypes appeared to have no connection with pseudoprogression.

Time point of the sample: baseline, week 1 (first vaccination visit). Indicated treatment: pre-vaccination baseline after standard-of-care therapy. TCRdb's table, derived via immunoSEQ multiplex PCR, lists solely in-frame clones and lacks some. The table has approximately 88,000 clones, around 77% seen once. The sequencing here drew on PBMCs, taken from a glioma patient treated with radiotherapy, temozolomide or both. The V and J genes are TRBV6-5 and TRBJ2-5; 15 bases align to TRBD2. This TCR came from a man in his forties with glioma. In nucleotides, the CDR3 is TGTGCCAGCAGTTTTGGGACTAGCGGGGGGAAAGAGACCCAGTACTTC. This encodes CASSFGTSGGKETQYF.